The 12 T cell receptor beta chains reported below all come from one sample, sequenced in a study of patients and donors after allogeneic stem cell transplantation. TCRdb recomputed calls from the RT-PCR reads with MiXCR, one row per CDR3 protein. This sample yields roughly 940,000 distinct CDR3 sequences, of which under 20% are seen a single time; 5% to 6.5% belongs to the top ten. Sample: blood, either unsorted or a sorted T cell fraction (not recorded which). These receptors came from a human donor who was either an allogeneic HSCT recipient or a stem cell or donor lymphocyte infusion donor (not recorded which). It is not recorded whose cells these are; they may come from a transplant donor.

This clonotype was seen just once. The genes are TRBV4-1 and TRBJ2-1; TRBD2 aligns across 7 bases. CDR3 size: 16 residues. Germline V gene data show CDR1 as MGHRA and CDR2 as YSYEKL. Trimming took 1 base from V and 4 from J; bases not matched to a gene: 7. The CDR3 region has the DNA TGCGCCAGCAGCCAAGGGGCTAGCGGCCCTTACAATGAGCAGTTCTTC. It encodes CASSQGASGPYNEQFF.

V and J are TRBV20-1 and TRBJ2-2; TRBD1 agrees at 10 bases. The CDR3 spans 12 residues. The germline V gene has CDR1 DFQATT and CDR2 SNEGSKA (reference sequence). The trim removed 6 bases at V and 10 bases at J, leaving 5 bases unmatched. The CDR3 sequence is CSATGQGSELFF. In nucleotides, the CDR3 is TGCAGTGCCACGGGACAGGGGTCGGAGCTGTTTTTT.

V gene TRBV7-8 combines with J gene TRBJ2-7; D is unclear. The CDR3 covers 10 residues. Trimming left V 4 bases short and J 9 bases short, with 7 bases between. The germline V gene has CDR1 SGHVS and CDR2 FQNEAQ. Written as DNA, the CDR3 is TGTGCCAGCAGCTCCGGGTCGCAGTACTTC. It is translated as CASSSGSQYF.

This clonotype was observed many times. The J gene is TRBJ2-7, the V gene TRBV5-6; 7 nucleotides match TRBD1. V lost 3 bases to trimming and J lost 4 bases; unmatched junction nucleotides: 10. Germline CDR1 SGHDT, CDR2 YYEEEE. This CDR3 has 15 residues. This CDR3 is CASSWWKGTVYEQYF. The CDR3 nucleotides are TGTGCCAGCAGCTGGTGGAAAGGGACAGTGTACGAGCAGTACTTC.

This clonotype was counted between two and nine times. The rearrangement uses TRBV9 and TRBJ2-3, with D possibly being TRBD2 (7 bases). The V end was cut by 2 bases, the J end by 5 bases, with 12 bases between. The CDR3 is 14 amino acids. Germline values: CDR1 SGDLS, CDR2 YYNGEE. This CDR3 is CASSVGGGGDTQYF. The CDR3 DNA is TGTGCCAGCAGCGTCGGGGGAGGGGGAGATACGCAGTATTTT.

The chain employs TRBV27 and TRBJ2-5; 12 bases agree with TRBD2. The junction had 8 bases not matched to a gene; V was cut back by 4 bases and J by 5 bases. This CDR3 spans 16 amino acids. Germline-derived CDR1 and CDR2 are MNHEY and SMNVEV (reference sequence). CDR3 in amino acids: CASSSGLAGLGETQYF. In DNA form, the CDR3 reads TGTGCCAGCAGTTCCGGACTAGCGGGATTAGGGGAGACCCAGTACTTC.

The chain recombines TRBV7-2 with TRBJ1-1; TRBD1 matches at 9 bases. This CDR3 comprises 15 residues. Trimming at V came to 2 bases and at J to 6 bases, leaving 7 bases not matched to a gene. CDR1 and CDR2 (germline): SGHTA, FQGNSA. The CDR3 spells CASSLRSGTGSEAFF. CDR3 bases: TGTGCCAGCAGCTTAAGGTCCGGGACAGGGTCTGAAGCTTTCTTT. The full variable domain, rest sourced from reference TRBV7-2 and TRBJ1-1, is GAGVSQSPSNKVTEKGKDVELRCDPISGHTALYWYRQSLGQGLEFLIYFQGNSAPDKSGLPSDRFSAERTGGSVSTLTIQRTQQEDSAVYLCASSLRSGTGSEAFFGQGTRLTVV.

This clonotype was seen ten or more times. The rearrangement uses TRBV12-3 or TRBV12-4 and TRBJ2-7; 9 nucleotides match TRBD2. The CDR3 is 14 amino acids. Unmatched junction bases numbered 7, after V lost 5 bases and J lost 5 bases. The CDR3 region has the DNA TGTGCCAGCAGTCGAAGCGGGAGGAGCGACGAGCAGTACTTC. The encoded protein is CASSRSGRSDEQYF.

There are many counts of this clonotype. The chain couples TRBV5-1 to TRBJ1-1; D possibly corresponds to TRBD1 (5 bases). Trimming shortened V by 2 bases and J by 4 bases, and 9 bases separated the two germline ends. In germline, CDR1 is SGHRS, CDR2 YFSETQ. The CDR3 spans 13 residues. The CDR3 region is CASSFEGSTEAFF. The DNA of the CDR3 is TGCGCCAGCAGCTTCGAGGGGAGCACTGAAGCTTTCTTT.

The chain uses TRBV6-2 or TRBV6-3 and TRBJ2-7; TRBD1 agrees at 9 bases. Germline values: CDR1 MNHEY, CDR2 SVGEGT. The V and J ends lost 2 bases and 5 bases, in that order; junction bases with no gene match: 4. This CDR3 has 14 residues. CDR3 DNA sequence: TGTGCCAGCAGTTACCGGGACAGGGTACACGAGCAGTACTTC. Encoded protein: CASSYRDRVHEQYF.

The rearrangement links TRBV3-1 to TRBJ2-7, with TRBD2 matching over 9 bases. J gave up 7 bases and V 4 bases, and 11 bases lay outside the gene matches. The CDR3 loop spans 15 amino acids. Germline CDR1 and CDR2: LGHDT and YNNKEL (reference sequence). CDR3 nucleotides: TGTGCCAGCAGCCCCGATCGGCGGGAGGGCCGGGAGCAGTACTTC. Translating gives CASSPDRREGREQYF.

This clonotype was found a few times. The chain uses TRBV6-5 and TRBJ2-3; D is ambiguous. The V and J ends lost 0 bases and 1 base respectively, with 8 bases between them. The CDR3 loop spans 15 amino acids. CDR1 and CDR2 from the germline V gene are MNHEY and SVGAGI. DNA for the CDR3: TGTGCCAGCAGTTACTCGAGGAAGGGCACAGATACGCAGTATTTT. Protein sequence: CASSYSRKGTDTQYF.